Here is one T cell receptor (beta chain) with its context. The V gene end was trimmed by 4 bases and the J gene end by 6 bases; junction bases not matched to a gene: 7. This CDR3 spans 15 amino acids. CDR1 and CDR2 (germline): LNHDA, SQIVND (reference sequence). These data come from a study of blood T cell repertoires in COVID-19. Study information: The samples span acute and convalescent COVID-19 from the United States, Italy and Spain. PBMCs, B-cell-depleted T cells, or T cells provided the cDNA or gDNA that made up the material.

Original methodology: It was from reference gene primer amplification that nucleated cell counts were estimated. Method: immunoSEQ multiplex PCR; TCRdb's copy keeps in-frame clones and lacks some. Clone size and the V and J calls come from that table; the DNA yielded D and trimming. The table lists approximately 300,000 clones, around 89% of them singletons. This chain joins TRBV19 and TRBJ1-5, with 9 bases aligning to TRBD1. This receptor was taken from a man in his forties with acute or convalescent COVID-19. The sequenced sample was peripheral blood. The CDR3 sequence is CASSTPGQGPQPQHF. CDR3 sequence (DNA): TGTGCCAGTAGTACACCGGGACAGGGACCTCAGCCCCAGCATTTT.